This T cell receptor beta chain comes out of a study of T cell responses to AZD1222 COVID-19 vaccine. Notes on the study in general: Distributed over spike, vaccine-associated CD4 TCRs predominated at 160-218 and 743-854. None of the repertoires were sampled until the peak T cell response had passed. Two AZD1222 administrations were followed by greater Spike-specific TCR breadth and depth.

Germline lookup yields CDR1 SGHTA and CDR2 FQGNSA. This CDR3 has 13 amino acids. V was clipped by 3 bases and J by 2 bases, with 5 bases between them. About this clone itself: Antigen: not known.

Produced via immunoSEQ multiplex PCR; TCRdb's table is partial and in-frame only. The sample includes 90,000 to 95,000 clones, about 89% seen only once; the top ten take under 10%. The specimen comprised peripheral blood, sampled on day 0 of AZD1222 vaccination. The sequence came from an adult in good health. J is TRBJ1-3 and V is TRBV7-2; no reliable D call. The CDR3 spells CASSFSTGNTIYF. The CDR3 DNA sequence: TGTGCCAGCAGCTTTTCGACTGGAAACACCATATATTTT.